The 17 T cell receptor beta chains below all came from one sample that was sequenced in a study of monozygotic twins with inflammatory bowel disease. From its re-call of the 5' RACE reads, TCRdb lists each CDR3 protein once, without DNA. This sample's clone table lists some 130,000 distinct CDR3 sequences. The sequenced material came from blood. Receptor source: a human donor with ulcerative colitis or Crohn's disease, or a healthy co-twin of an affected twin (not recorded which).

V gene TRBV7-3 combines with J gene TRBJ2-2. Germline V gives CDR1 SGHTA, CDR2 FQGTGA. CDR3 length equals 12 residues. This chain's CDR3 is CASSHEAGELFF.

The chain recombines TRBV27 with TRBJ2-5; TCRdb's D call, TRBD1, is unchecked because there is no DNA. CDR3 length: 13 amino acids. Looked up from germline, CDR1 is MNHEY and CDR2 is SMNVEV (reference sequence). CDR3 sequence: CASSRQAQETQYF.

The gene calls are TRBV29-1 and TRBJ1-1. The germline V gene has CDR1 SQVTM and CDR2 ANQGSEA. The CDR3 consists of 11 residues. This CDR3 reads CSAHSNTEAFF.

V gene TRBV6-1 combines with J gene TRBJ2-7; as DNA is missing, the TRBD2 call by TCRdb cannot be tested. This CDR3 region has 15 residues. CDR1 and CDR2 (germline): MNHNS, SASEGT. The CDR3 region is CASRVSGRALYEQYF.

The chain has TRBV7-3 and TRBJ2-5. The CDR3 loop spans 15 amino acids. The V gene's germline CDR1 is SGHTA and CDR2 FQGTGA. The chain's CDR3 is CASSPDGHPQETQYF. Using reference TRBV7-3 and TRBJ2-5 for the parts outside the CDR3, the full variable domain is GAGVSQTPSNKVTEKGKYVELRCDPISGHTALYWYRQSLGQGPEFLIYFQGTGAADDSGLPNDRFFAVRPEGSVSTLKIQRTERGDSAVYLCASSPDGHPQETQYFGPGTRLLVL.

This sequence joins TRBV12-3 or TRBV12-4 and TRBJ1-1; TCRdb's D gene call, TRBD1, goes unchecked for lack of DNA. This CDR3 is 13 amino acids long. The chain's CDR3 is CASRGQGTTEAFF.

The chain carries TRBV5-1 and TRBJ1-4; as DNA is missing, the TRBD1 call by TCRdb cannot be tested. The V gene's germline CDR1 is SGHRS and CDR2 YFSETQ. The CDR3 spans 16 residues. The CDR3 protein is CASSLRDRTTNEKLFF.

The CDR3 sequence: CASSLVGDGELFF. This chain links TRBV7-6 with TRBJ2-2. The CDR3 runs 13 residues. Germline V lookup: CDR1 SGHVS, CDR2 FNYEAQ.

The chain recombines TRBV5-1 with TRBJ2-7; TCRdb reports TRBD1, a call that lacks DNA to check it against. Germline V lookup: CDR1 SGHRS, CDR2 YFSETQ. The CDR3 loop spans 13 amino acids. The CDR3 here is CASSFGGENEQYF. Full variable domain (remainder filled in from reference TRBV5-1 and TRBJ2-7): KAGVTQTPRYLIKTRGQQVTLSCSPISGHRSVSWYQQTPGQGLQFLFEYFSETQRNKGNFPGRFSGRQFSNSRSEMNVSTLELGDSALYLCASSFGGENEQYFGPGTRLTVT.

V gene TRBV7-6 combines with J gene TRBJ1-5; TCRdb indicates TRBD1, and absent DNA this call remains unverified. The CDR3 has 14 residues. In germline, CDR1 is SGHVS, CDR2 FNYEAQ. This CDR3 is CASSLGRGNQPQHF.

The V gene is TRBV28, the J gene TRBJ2-7; the D call from TCRdb, TRBD1, cannot be confirmed without DNA. The CDR3 has 14 residues. Germline assignment: CDR1 MDHEN and CDR2 SYDVKM. CDR3 region: CASSPPRGVHEQYF.

The chain carries TRBV19 and TRBJ1-1. In germline, CDR1 is LNHDA, CDR2 SQIVND (reference sequence). The CDR3 spans 12 residues. CDR3 sequence reads: CASKHQNTEAFF.

The chain has TRBV5-4 and TRBJ2-2; TCRdb's D call, TRBD2, is unchecked because there is no DNA. CDR1 is SGHNT and CDR2 is YYREEE in the germline V gene (reference sequence). This CDR3 is built from 15 residues. The CDR3 region is CASSSAGGATGELFF.

The chain is built from TRBV28 and TRBJ2-7; as DNA is missing, the TRBD1 call by TCRdb cannot be tested. Germline V gene data show CDR1 as MDHEN and CDR2 as SYDVKM. The CDR3 runs to 15 residues. The CDR3 reads CASSPPQGQPYEQYF.

V is TRBV7-2 and J is TRBJ1-1. Germline loops: CDR1 SGHTA, CDR2 FQGNSA. This CDR3 has 15 amino acids. This CDR3 is CASSLVLGSNTEAFF.

This sequence joins TRBV20-1 and TRBJ1-4. From germline, CDR1 is DFQATT and CDR2 SNEGSKA (reference sequence). The CDR3 is 12 amino acids. The CDR3 loop reads CSERRTNEKLFF.

The chain links TRBV5-1 to TRBJ2-3. Germline V gene sequence: CDR1 SGHRS, CDR2 YFSETQ. This CDR3 comprises 13 residues. The chain's CDR3 is CASSLQVADTQYF. Using reference TRBV5-1 and TRBJ2-3 for the parts outside the CDR3, the full variable domain is KAGVTQTPRYLIKTRGQQVTLSCSPISGHRSVSWYQQTPGQGLQFLFEYFSETQRNKGNFPGRFSGRQFSNSRSEMNVSTLELGDSALYLCASSLQVADTQYFGPGTRLTVL.